Presented here are 5 T cell receptor beta chains from one specimen sequenced in a study of cytomegalovirus exposure and HLA in healthy donors. The PCR had 60 Vbeta and 13 Jbeta primers. TCRdb's copy holds only in-frame clones and misses some; the assay was immunoSEQ multiplex PCR. The table lists 200,000 to 300,000 clones, approximately 84% of them singletons. Specimen: PBMCs. The receptor source for this set is a girl aged 2-10 years in good health and CMV-seronegative.

The CDR3 loop reads CAWSVDSSSYEQYF. CDR3 in DNA: TGTGCCTGGAGTGTGGACAGTTCCTCCTACGAGCAGTACTTC. This chain uses TRBV30 with TRBJ2-7; possibly TRBD1 for D (6 bases). This CDR3 is 14 amino acids long. Deletions cut 0 bases from V and 0 bases from J, with 9 bases between. The germline gives CDR1 GTSNPN, CDR2 SVGIG (reference sequence).

This clone was recorded only once. The chain combines TRBV6-4 with TRBJ2-7, with no clear D. Germline CDR1 MRHNA, CDR2 SNTAGT. Trimming took off 6 bases at V and 3 bases at J, with 9 bases between the two ends. The CDR3 is made up of 12 amino acids. The CDR3 nucleotides read TGTGCCAGCAGGCAAAACTTCTACGAGCAGTACTTC. This encodes CASRQNFYEQYF.

V is TRBV7-9 and J is TRBJ1-4; D not resolved. Trimming cost V 4 bases and J 0 bases, with 6 bases left between them. The CDR3 is made up of 14 amino acids. Germline V gene sequence: CDR1 SEHNR, CDR2 FQNEAQ (reference sequence). The CDR3, as DNA: TGTGCCAGCAGCTCTCCTGCAACTAATGAAAAACTGTTTTTT. It yields the protein CASSSPATNEKLFF.

The rearrangement joins TRBV6-1 to TRBJ1-1; unclear D gene. The ends were cut back, 2 bases at V and 3 bases at J, with 22 bases in the middle. CDR3 length: 18 residues. CDR1 and CDR2 from the germline V gene are MNHNS and SASEGT. The CDR3 sequence: CASSESSSFLGRDTEAFF. The CDR3 region has the DNA TGTGCCAGCAGTGAATCCTCCTCGTTTCTCGGTCGAGACACTGAAGCTTTCTTT.

This chain links TRBV7-9 with TRBJ2-5, with 8 positions matching TRBD1. This CDR3 spans 16 amino acids. Per the germline V gene, CDR1 is SEHNR and CDR2 is FQNEAQ (reference sequence). J lost 11 bases, V lost 5 bases, and 19 bases had no gene match. The CDR3 DNA sequence: TGTGCCAGCAGCGACCCACAGGGGGAAGAGACGAGGGAGCAGTACTTC. Its translation: CASSDPQGEETREQYF.